The 23 T cell receptor beta chains presented below share a single source sample, sequenced in a study. MiXCR was run by TCRdb on the reads, yielding one entry per CDR3 protein. In the table there are over 3,500 distinct CDR3 sequences, approximately 8% of which are singletons. The sample was CD4+ T cells from synovial fluid. These receptor sequences come from a human donor with rheumatoid arthritis.

In its sample, this clonotype ranks as medium-sized (0.01 to 0.1%). The chain employs TRBV7-2 and TRBJ2-4; no definite D call. The CDR3 spans 15 residues. Deletions cut 1 base from V and 0 bases from J, with 7 bases between. Germline V gives CDR1 SGHTA, CDR2 FQGNSA. Written as DNA, the CDR3 is TGTGCCAGCAGCTTAGGCGTCGTAGCCAAAAACATTCAGTACTTC. Protein product: CASSLGVVAKNIQYF.

This clonotype has ten or more counts. This chain uses TRBV11-1 with TRBJ1-1; 7 bases line up with TRBD1. Trimming took 3 bases from V and 2 from J; bases not matched to a gene: 3. CDR1 is SGHAT, CDR2 FQDESV, per germline (reference sequence). The CDR3 length is 14 residues. CDR3 bases: TGTGCCAGCAGCTTGGACAGGCTCAACACTGAAGCTTTCTTT. Translation: CASSLDRLNTEAFF.

A remark on this clonotype: This may stem from a read error, because a much larger clone lies one nucleotide away. The V and J genes are TRBV7-3 and TRBJ1-1; D is ambiguous. The ends were cut back, 2 bases at V and 7 bases at J, with 11 bases in the middle. CDR3 length: 13 amino acids. CDR1 is SGHTA, CDR2 FQGTGA, per germline. CDR3 DNA: TGTGCCAGCAGCTTATCCTCGGGCGGTGAAGCTTTCTTT. It codes for CASSLSSGGEAFF. The full variable domain, rest sourced from reference TRBV7-3 and TRBJ1-1, is GAGVSQTPSNKVTEKGKYVELRCDPISGHTALYWYRQSLGQGPEFLIYFQGTGAADDSGLPNDRFFAVRPEGSVSTLKIQRTERGDSAVYLCASSLSSGGEAFFGQGTRLTVV.

A few counts support this clonotype. This chain uses TRBV3-1 with TRBJ1-2; D ambiguous. Trimming left V 4 bases short and J 3 bases short, with 9 bases between. CDR3 size: 13 residues. Germline CDR1 and CDR2: LGHDT and YNNKEL (reference sequence). CDR3 residues: CASSPSGYYGYTF. The CDR3 nucleotides read TGTGCCAGCAGCCCCTCCGGATACTATGGCTACACCTTC.

This clonotype is medium-sized in the sample. The J gene is TRBJ1-1, the V gene TRBV28; D may be TRBD1 (6 bases). Germline V lookup: CDR1 MDHEN, CDR2 SYDVKM. The CDR3 length is 11 residues. Trimming took 5 bases from V and 7 from J, leaving 8 bases between them. CDR3 bases: TGTGCCAGCAGTAAGGACAGTGAAGCTTTCTTT. Translating gives CASSKDSEAFF.

In its sample, this clonotype is medium-sized (0.01 to 0.1%). V usage is TRBV3-1 and J usage is TRBJ1-1; D might be TRBD1 (6 bases). This CDR3 region has 15 residues. Germline CDR1 reads LGHDT; CDR2 reads YNNKEL (reference sequence). V was trimmed by 2 bases and J by 0 bases, leaving 10 bases between them. CDR3 residues: CASSQMGALNTEAFF. The CDR3 DNA sequence: TGTGCCAGCAGCCAAATGGGGGCCTTGAACACTGAAGCTTTCTTT. The variable domain in full, with the rest retrieved from reference TRBV3-1 and TRBJ1-1, is DTAVSQTPKYLVTQMGNDKSIKCEQNLGHDTMYWYKQDSKKFLKIMFSYNNKELIINETVPNRFSPKSPDKAHLNLHINSLELGDSAVYFCASSQMGALNTEAFFGQGTRLTVV.

This clonotype has just one count. A clone one base away is much larger, so this may be a read error. The chain carries TRBV7-9 and TRBJ1-4; TRBD1 is a possible D gene (5 bases). CDR3 length: 14 amino acids. The V gene lost 3 bases and the J gene lost 5 bases, with 10 bases spanning the gap. Per germline, CDR1 SEHNR and CDR2 FQNEAQ (reference sequence). The CDR3 loop reads CASSFDSGNEKLFF. The CDR3 nucleotides read TGTGCCAGCAGCTTTGACAGTGGGAATGAAAAACTGTTTTTT.

This clonotype is categorized as medium-sized (0.01 to 0.1%). The V call is TRBV20-1, the J call TRBJ2-1; 8 bases match TRBD2. The V gene end was trimmed by 0 bases and the J gene end by 8 bases; junction bases not matched to a gene: 9. Germline assignment: CDR1 DFQATT and CDR2 SNEGSKA (reference sequence). This CDR3 spans 15 amino acids. In DNA, the CDR3 is TGCAGTGCTAGAGATCTTGGCGGGAGGTTCTATGAGCAGTTCTTC. This codes for CSARDLGGRFYEQFF.

By share, this clonotype counts as medium-sized. The chain joins TRBV7-8 to TRBJ2-5; 8 bases align to TRBD2. Per the germline V gene, CDR1 is SGHVS and CDR2 is FQNEAQ. J lost 4 bases, V lost 5 bases, and 12 bases had no gene match. This CDR3 contains 16 residues. As DNA, the CDR3 is TGTGCCAGCAGCGCCGGGAGGGCCGGGTTCTCAGAGACCCAGTACTTC. The encoded protein is CASSAGRAGFSETQYF.

This clonotype is medium-sized (0.01 to 0.1%) by share. The CDR3 DNA sequence: TGCGCCAGCATGGAGGCCGGGGAGCTGTTTTTT. It translates to CASMEAGELFF. The chain is built from TRBV10-1 and TRBJ2-2, with a weak D call TRBD2 (5 bases). Germline V gene sequence: CDR1 WNHNN, CDR2 SYGVQD (reference sequence). The CDR3 contains 11 residues. The germline V and J ends were trimmed by 7 bases and 6 bases, with 6 bases remaining between them.

DNA of the CDR3: TGTGCCAGTAATCTTAGGGGAAGTCAGCCCCAGCATTTT. Encoded protein: CASNLRGSQPQHF. This chain uses TRBV19 with TRBJ1-5; tentative D call: TRBD1 (5 bases). The CDR3 runs to 13 residues. Germline loops: CDR1 LNHDA, CDR2 SQIVND (reference sequence). With 7 bases removed from V and 6 bases from J, the gap between germline ends came to 13 bases. Complete variable domain (other parts from reference TRBV19 and TRBJ1-5): DGGITQSPKYLFRKEGQNVTLSCEQNLNHDAMYWYRQDPGQGLRLIYYSQIVNDFQKGDIAEGYSVSREKKESFPLTVTSAQKNPTAFYLCASNLRGSQPQHFGDGTRLSIL.

This clonotype was counted at least ten times. This chain uses TRBV20-1 with TRBJ1-4, with D possibly TRBD1 on 6 matching bases. Trimming took 0 bases from V and 11 from J, leaving 19 bases between them. The CDR3 length is 15 residues. Looked up from germline, CDR1 is DFQATT and CDR2 is SNEGSKA (reference sequence). The CDR3, as DNA: TGCAGTGCTAGAGATACGGGGGACATCACCATTAAACTGTTTTTT. Its protein is CSARDTGDITIKLFF.

This clonotype was detected ten times or more. This chain connects TRBV15 to TRBJ1-4; D not certain. Trimming took off 0 bases at V and 0 bases at J, with 8 bases between the two ends. CDR3 size: 16 residues. Germline CDR1 is LNHNV and CDR2 is YYDKDF (reference sequence). CDR3 in amino acids: CATSRDMRATNEKLFF. The CDR3 region has the DNA TGTGCCACCAGCAGAGATATGAGGGCAACTAATGAAAAACTGTTTTTT.

By its share, this clonotype is medium-sized. The chain has TRBV29-1 and TRBJ2-2; D remains ambiguous. V dropped 4 bases and J dropped 7 bases, with 7 bases sitting between them. Germline lookup yields CDR1 SQVTM and CDR2 ANQGSEA. The CDR3 is 11 amino acids. CDR3 sequence (DNA): TGCAGCGTTGGTTCTGGCGGGGAGCTGTTTTTT. Protein product: CSVGSGGELFF.

This clonotype appeared many times. The chain carries TRBV11-2 and TRBJ1-2; 10 nucleotides align to TRBD1. The CDR3 is made up of 12 amino acids. Unmatched junction bases numbered 1, after V lost 5 bases and J lost 7 bases. Germline values: CDR1 SGHAT, CDR2 FQNNGV. The CDR3 DNA is TGTGCCAGCAGCCGGGACAGGGGTGGCTACACCTTC. Translating it yields CASSRDRGGYTF.

The chain carries TRBV18 and TRBJ2-7; no clear D. Germline V CDR1 and CDR2: KGHSH, LQKENI. CDR3 length equals 14 residues. The ends were cut back, 2 bases at V and 0 bases at J, with 8 bases in the middle. As DNA, the CDR3 is TGTGCCAGCTCACCAGGCACAGTCTCCTACGAGCAGTACTTC. Protein product: CASSPGTVSYEQYF.

This clonotype has a count of ten or more. This chain connects TRBV7-2 to TRBJ1-3; D unclear. Germline V CDR1 and CDR2: SGHTA, FQGNSA. CDR3 length: 15 residues. Trimming took off 2 bases at V and 4 bases at J, with 12 bases between the two ends. The DNA of the CDR3 is TGTGCCAGCAGCTTATATGGGGAAACGGGAAACACCATATATTTT. This gives the protein CASSLYGETGNTIYF.

By proportion, this clonotype is medium-sized (0.01 to 0.1%). The rearrangement joins TRBV18 to TRBJ1-1; D perhaps matches TRBD1 (5 bases). Trimming shortened V by 7 bases and J by 1 base, and 10 bases separated the two germline ends. The CDR3 sequence is 13 residues long. The germline V gene encodes CDR1 KGHSH and CDR2 LQKENI. DNA of the CDR3: TGTGCCAGCTACCTCGGGGCGAACACTGAAGCTTTCTTT. Residues: CASYLGANTEAFF. The variable domain in full, with the rest retrieved from reference TRBV18 and TRBJ1-1, is NAGVMQNPRHLVRRRGQEARLRCSPMKGHSHVYWYRQLPEEGLKFMVYLQKENIIDESGMPKERFSAEFPKEGPSILRIQQVVRGDSAAYFCASYLGANTEAFFGQGTRLTVV.

By its share, this clonotype is medium-sized. V is TRBV29-1 and J is TRBJ2-3; D unresolved. Trimming removed 3 bases at V and 2 bases at J, with 9 bases between. In germline, CDR1 is SQVTM, CDR2 ANQGSEA. The CDR3 is made up of 13 amino acids. The CDR3 region has the DNA TGCAGCGTTGATTTAGAGAACACAGATACGCAGTATTTT. Amino acids: CSVDLENTDTQYF.

Regarding this clonotype: This may stem from a read error, because a much larger clone lies one nucleotide away. V and J are TRBV3-1 and TRBJ2-3; 8 bases fit TRBD2. Germline-derived CDR1 and CDR2 are LGHDT and YNNKEL (reference sequence). This CDR3 spans 15 amino acids. CDR3 bases: TGTGCCAACAGCCTTAGCGGGACCGTCACAGATACGCAGTATTTT. It yields the protein CANSLSGTVTDTQYF.

The table lists this clonotype with many counts. The chain carries TRBV28 and TRBJ1-4, with a possible D match to TRBD1 (6 bases). Trimming removed 4 bases from V and 7 bases from J, with 7 bases in between. This CDR3 comprises 12 residues. The germline CDR1 and CDR2 sequences are MDHEN and SYDVKM. The CDR3 DNA reads as TGTGCCAGCAGTTCGGGGGCTGAAAAACTGTTTTTT. Protein product: CASSSGAEKLFF.

This clonotype is classed as medium-sized. The rearrangement uses TRBV6-5 and TRBJ2-1, with 11 bases aligning to TRBD2. CDR1 is MNHEY, CDR2 SVGAGI, per germline. The CDR3 is 17 amino acids. With 0 bases clipped from V and 4 bases from J, the junction kept 5 bases outside the gene matches. Here the CDR3 DNA reads TGTGCCAGCAGTTACTCCCGACTAGCGGGAAAGTACAATGAGCAGTTCTTC. It translates to CASSYSRLAGKYNEQFF.

This clonotype was counted ten times or more. This chain connects TRBV28 to TRBJ1-4, with 8 bases aligning to TRBD1. This CDR3 has 13 residues. CDR1 MDHEN and CDR2 SYDVKM come from the germline V gene. V lost 6 bases and J lost 3; bases outside the gene matches: 0. The CDR3 sequence is CASRDRANEKLFF. The DNA for the CDR3 is TGTGCCAGCAGGGACAGGGCTAATGAAAAACTGTTTTTT.